This T cell receptor (beta chain) was recorded in a study of T cells after yellow fever vaccination. Production of TCR cDNA was by 5'RACE template switching, which also added a universal primer site and UMIs. TCRdb reprocessed the 5' RACE reads with MiXCR, giving one entry per CDR3 protein. The table shows some 150,000 distinct CDR3 sequences, with about 7% occurring only once. This clonotype has at least ten counts. No antigen is known for it. Overall study results and limits: Most clones from primary vaccination resurfaced after the booster (under 97% CD4, over 85% CD8). A secondary response was less intense yet reached its peak sooner, at day 5 versus 15. Some clonotypes, a small share, were shared between CD4 and CD8 compartments.

The CDR3 contains 13 residues. Germline lookup yields CDR1 LGHNA and CDR2 YSLEER. V was clipped by 2 bases and J by 3 bases, with 8 bases between them. The rearrangement links TRBV4-3 to TRBJ2-7; D remains ambiguous. Sequenced material: CD4+ T cells sorted from PBMCs, taken 10 days after the yellow fever booster vaccination. The sequence was obtained from a man younger than 40 who received the YFV17D yellow fever vaccine. This CDR3 reads CASSQRTDYEQYF. The CDR3 DNA follows: TGCGCCAGCAGCCAAAGAACAGACTACGAGCAGTACTTC.